This T cell receptor beta chain originates from a study of shared clonotypes between healthy human individuals. Study summary: The study used three CD4 naive, three CD4 memory, two CD8 naive and one CD8 memory plate per donor. Points from the study as a whole: Relative to clonotypes present in all four donors, those not shared had lower generation probabilities. Naive CD4 clonotypes were shared across several donors at around 5.4%. The researchers took only blood, and tissue repertoires probably look different.

Data came from immunoSEQ multiplex PCR; TCRdb stores just in-frame clones and leaves some out. This sample has millions of clones, with roughly 96% found just once. A remark on this clone: Antigen unknown.

Trimming took off 4 bases at V and 0 bases at J, with 11 bases between the two ends. This CDR3 has 16 amino acids. Germline CDR1 reads SGHRS; CDR2 reads YFSETQ. The V and J genes are TRBV5-1 and TRBJ2-6; the D gene could be TRBD1 or TRBD2 (5 bases each). This sequence originates from a man aged 18 to 30 in good health. Sequencing was done on a sample of naive CD4+ T cells sorted from blood. The subset: CD45RA+ positively selected. The CDR3 spells CASSGGDASGANVLTF. CDR3 nucleotides: TGCGCCAGCAGCGGGGGAGATGCCTCTGGGGCCAACGTCCTGACTTTC.